These 10 T cell receptor beta chains were sequenced from one sample in a study of shared clonotypes between healthy human individuals. Clones were sequenced by immunoSEQ multiplex PCR, and TCRdb holds only the in-frame ones, with some missing. The sample consists of roughly 2.2 million clones, about 92% of them appearing once. Sequencing was done on a sample of naive CD4+ T cells from PBMCs. The subset denotes: CD45RA+ positively selected. The origin of the receptors is a man between 18 and 35 years old in good health. Some clones in this sample may be carry-over from other donors' samples.

The chain employs TRBV7-9 and TRBJ2-3; the D gene could be TRBD1 or TRBD2 (6 bases each). CDR1 and CDR2 (germline): SEHNR, FQNEAQ (reference sequence). V lost 5 bases to trimming and J lost 4 bases, with 19 bases between them. The CDR3 totals 16 residues. DNA of the CDR3: TGTGCCAGCAGCCTTCGTGGAGGGGGAGTGGCAGATACGCAGTATTTT. Protein product: CASSLRGGGVADTQYF.

This clone was detected once. The chain carries TRBV5-1 and TRBJ2-7; D could derive from TRBD1 or TRBD2 (5 bases each). Germline assignment: CDR1 SGHRS and CDR2 YFSETQ. Deletions cut 0 bases from V and 2 bases from J, with 9 bases between. CDR3 size: 14 residues. The CDR3 sequence is CASSLAPGPYEQYF. CDR3 DNA sequence: TGCGCCAGCAGCTTGGCTCCGGGACCCTACGAGCAGTACTTC. Full variable domain (rest looked up from reference TRBV5-1 and TRBJ2-7): KAGVTQTPRYLIKTRGQQVTLSCSPISGHRSVSWYQQTPGQGLQFLFEYFSETQRNKGNFPGRFSGRQFSNSRSEMNVSTLELGDSALYLCASSLAPGPYEQYFGPGTRLTVT.

The V call is TRBV14, the J call TRBJ2-2; 7 bases are shared with TRBD1. CDR3 size: 12 residues. Germline V gives CDR1 SGHDN, CDR2 FVKESK. V trimming: 4 bases; J trimming: 11 bases; junction bases outside the gene matches: 4. The CDR3 here is CASSPYRGELFF. CDR3 DNA sequence: TGTGCCAGCAGCCCCTACAGGGGTGAGCTGTTTTTT.

This clone has more than one count but fewer than ten. V and J are TRBV7-2 and TRBJ1-3, with D uncertain. Germline loops: CDR1 SGHTA, CDR2 FQGNSA. The CDR3 loop spans 14 amino acids. The V gene lost 1 base and the J gene lost 3 bases, with 7 bases spanning the gap. Here the CDR3 reads CASSLVGVGNTIYF. The CDR3 bases are TGTGCCAGCAGCTTAGTAGGTGTTGGAAACACCATATATTTT.

This chain links TRBV28 with TRBJ1-2; 8 bases fit TRBD1. V shed 2 bases, J shed 4 bases, and the junction held 6 bases outside the gene matches. The CDR3 is 15 amino acids. Germline values: CDR1 MDHEN, CDR2 SYDVKM. The CDR3 DNA is TGTGCCAGCAGTTTAAGCCGGACAGGGTTCTATGGCTACACCTTC. This sequence encodes CASSLSRTGFYGYTF.

The V gene is TRBV5-1, the J gene TRBJ2-1, with a possible D match to TRBD2 (6 bases). Germline CDR1 reads SGHRS; CDR2 reads YFSETQ. The ends were cut back, 0 bases at V and 6 bases at J, with 13 bases in the middle. The CDR3 runs to 15 residues. In DNA, the CDR3 is TGCGCCAGCAGCTTGGTTGCAGTGGGGGGCAATGAGCAGTTCTTC. Protein sequence: CASSLVAVGGNEQFF.

This chain connects TRBV27 to TRBJ1-2; possible D gene TRBD1, 6 bases. V shed 4 bases and J shed 8 bases, with 23 bases lying between them. The CDR3 consists of 16 residues. Germline CDR1 and CDR2: MNHEY and SMNVEV (reference sequence). CDR3 nucleotide sequence: TGTGCCAGCAGTTCATCCCGTGGGGGGCCCCTACAGGGCTACACCTTC. It encodes CASSSSRGGPLQGYTF.

This clone was observed once. V gene TRBV6-5 combines with J gene TRBJ2-7, with D possibly called TRBD1 or TRBD2 (5 bases each). Germline-derived CDR1 and CDR2 are MNHEY and SVGAGI. The ends were cut back, 2 bases at V and 8 bases at J, with 7 bases in the middle. CDR3 length: 11 amino acids. CDR3 amino acids: CASSYRGKQYF. The CDR3 DNA reads as TGTGCCAGCAGTTACCGGGGCAAGCAGTACTTC.

The rearrangement uses TRBV6-5 and TRBJ1-2; D call uncertain. With 0 bases removed from V and 1 base from J, the gap between germline ends came to 12 bases. Germline V gene sequence: CDR1 MNHEY, CDR2 SVGAGI. This CDR3 has 16 amino acids. CDR3 amino acids: CASSYSSRLRNYGYTF. In nucleotides, the CDR3 is TGTGCCAGCAGTTACTCTAGTAGGCTCCGTAACTATGGCTACACCTTC.

This chain uses TRBV28 with TRBJ2-4; the D gene is possibly TRBD2 (5 bases). Germline CDR1 is MDHEN and CDR2 is SYDVKM. This CDR3 has 13 residues. Trimming stripped 3 bases from V and 6 bases from J, with 9 bases between. CDR3 in amino acids: CASSFRGPNIQYF. For the CDR3, the DNA is TGTGCCAGCAGTTTTCGGGGTCCAAACATTCAGTACTTC.